This is a list of T cell receptor beta chains from one sample in a study of T cells in Graves' hyperthyroidism and ophthalmopathy. A single record per CDR3 protein comes from TCRdb applying MiXCR to the multiplex PCR reads. Of hundreds of thousands of distinct CDR3 sequences in the sample, less than 30% were seen once. The source material was blood. These receptors originate from a man in his forties or fifties with Graves' hyperthyroidism that later progressed to Graves' ophthalmopathy. The CDR3 runs from the conserved cysteine through the conserved F or W. D genes are given only for firm matches. Clone size is given for some rows only: seen once, a few or many times, or a class if the clone is expanded.

CDR3nt: TGTGCCAGCAGTTTGGGGCTCTTGGACGGCTACACCTTC
CDR3aa: CASSLGLLDGYTF
j_gene: TRBJ1-2
abundance: many
d_gene: NA
v_gene: TRBV12-3/TRBV12-4

CDR3nt: TGTGCCAGCAGCTTAGACGGCGGGAGGGCTATGGGTACGCAGTATTTT
CDR3aa: CASSLDGGRAMGTQYF
j_gene: TRBJ2-3
abundance: many
d_gene: TRBD2
v_gene: TRBV11-2

CDR3nt: TGTGCCATCGGGACAGGCTTAAACACTGAAGCTTTCTTT
CDR3aa: CAIGTGLNTEAFF
j_gene: TRBJ1-1
abundance: many
d_gene: TRBD1
v_gene: TRBV10-3

CDR3nt: TGTGCCAGCAGCACCCAGGCTGTGCAGTACTTC
CDR3aa: CASSTQAVQYF
j_gene: TRBJ2-7
abundance: many
d_gene: NA
v_gene: TRBV7-8

CDR3nt: TGTGCCAGCAATCCCCTGGGCAGTCAGAGCAATCAGCCCCAGCATTTT
CDR3aa: CASNPLGSQSNQPQHF
j_gene: TRBJ1-5
abundance: many
d_gene: NA
v_gene: TRBV28

CDR3nt: TGTGCCAGCAGCCCCCTCATGTGGACCGGTGGCACTGAAGCTTTCTTT
CDR3aa: CASSPLMWTGGTEAFF
j_gene: TRBJ1-1
abundance: NA
d_gene: NA
v_gene: TRBV3-1

CDR3nt: TGTGCCAGCACTTCATGGGAGGGAGAGAGTGGCTACGAGCAGTACTTC
CDR3aa: CASTSWEGESGYEQYF
j_gene: TRBJ2-7
abundance: NA
d_gene: TRBD2
v_gene: TRBV6-5

CDR3nt: TGTGCCAGCAGCTTTGACAGGGTTGACAATCAGCCCCAGCATTTT
CDR3aa: CASSFDRVDNQPQHF
j_gene: TRBJ1-5
abundance: many
d_gene: TRBD1
v_gene: TRBV28

CDR3nt: TGTGCCAGCAGCTTAGAGGGCAGGGGGTCCTACGAGCAGTACTTC
CDR3aa: CASSLEGRGSYEQYF
j_gene: TRBJ2-7
abundance: many
d_gene: TRBD1
v_gene: TRBV11-2

CDR3nt: TGTGCCATTCAGCGGGTTAACTATGGCTACACCTTC
CDR3aa: CAIQRVNYGYTF
j_gene: TRBJ1-2
abundance: many
d_gene: NA
v_gene: TRBV7-9

CDR3nt: TGTGCCAGCAGTGAACTAGGAACAGGACTCTATGGCTACACCTTC
CDR3aa: CASSELGTGLYGYTF
j_gene: TRBJ1-2
abundance: many
d_gene: NA
v_gene: TRBV6-1

CDR3nt: TGTGCCAGCAGTCCCCGGACAGGGGGGCTCGGTTCGCGAGAGACCCAGTACTTC
CDR3aa: CASSPRTGGLGSRETQYF
j_gene: TRBJ2-5
abundance: NA
d_gene: TRBD1
v_gene: TRBV27

CDR3nt: TGTGCCAGCAGTTTGGGACCGAGCTCCTACGAGCAGTACTTC
CDR3aa: CASSLGPSSYEQYF
j_gene: TRBJ2-7
abundance: many
d_gene: NA
v_gene: TRBV12-3/TRBV12-4

CDR3nt: TGTGCCATCAACAACAGGGGGCTGGGCACTGAAGCTTTCTTT
CDR3aa: CAINNRGLGTEAFF
j_gene: TRBJ1-1
abundance: many
d_gene: TRBD1
v_gene: TRBV10-3

CDR3nt: TGTGCCAGCAGTTACTCGGGTAGCGGGAGTTACGAGCAGTACTTC
CDR3aa: CASSYSGSGSYEQYF
j_gene: TRBJ2-7
abundance: NA
d_gene: TRBD2
v_gene: TRBV6-5

CDR3nt: TGTGCCAGCAGCCCAAATAAGGGAGTTTCTGGAAACACCATATATTTT
CDR3aa: CASSPNKGVSGNTIYF
j_gene: TRBJ1-3
abundance: many
d_gene: NA
v_gene: TRBV5-6

CDR3nt: TGTGCCAGCAGTTATTCCTCAGGGGGTAATCAGCCCCAGCATTTT
CDR3aa: CASSYSSGGNQPQHF
j_gene: TRBJ1-5
abundance: NA
d_gene: TRBD1
v_gene: TRBV6-2/TRBV6-3

CDR3nt: TGCAGTGCTAGAGTCGCCAGACAAAACACTGAAGCTTTCTTT
CDR3aa: CSARVARQNTEAFF
j_gene: TRBJ1-1
abundance: many
d_gene: NA
v_gene: TRBV20-1

CDR3nt: TGCGCCAGCGCTGCCCGGGGGGGAACTGAAGCTTTCTTT
CDR3aa: CASAARGGTEAFF
j_gene: TRBJ1-1
abundance: many
d_gene: NA
v_gene: TRBV5-1

CDR3nt: TGTGCCAGCACATCGGTCCGAAACACTGAAGCTTTCTTT
CDR3aa: CASTSVRNTEAFF
j_gene: TRBJ1-1
abundance: NA
d_gene: NA
v_gene: TRBV6-2/TRBV6-3

CDR3nt: TGTGCCAGCAGTTTACGTCCGAGTTCAGGGGAGACCCAGTACTTC
CDR3aa: CASSLRPSSGETQYF
j_gene: TRBJ2-5
abundance: many
d_gene: NA
v_gene: TRBV12-3/TRBV12-4

CDR3nt: TGCGCCAGCAGCCAAGTTCGTGGCATGAGCTCCTACGAGCAGTACTTC
CDR3aa: CASSQVRGMSSYEQYF
j_gene: TRBJ2-7
abundance: many
d_gene: NA
v_gene: TRBV4-1

CDR3nt: TGCAGTGCTAGAGTTACAGGAGAGAAAGACTGGGAGACCCAGTACTTC
CDR3aa: CSARVTGEKDWETQYF
j_gene: TRBJ2-5
abundance: many
d_gene: NA
v_gene: TRBV20-1

CDR3nt: TGTGCCATCTCCGCTGGGGGATCGAACACCGGGGAGCTGTTTTTT
CDR3aa: CAISAGGSNTGELFF
j_gene: TRBJ2-2
abundance: many
d_gene: NA
v_gene: TRBV28

CDR3nt: TGTGCCAGCAGCTTAGCCGCGGGGTACCGAGAGACCCAGTACTTC
CDR3aa: CASSLAAGYRETQYF
j_gene: TRBJ2-5
abundance: many
d_gene: NA
v_gene: TRBV7-8

CDR3nt: TGTGCCAGCAGCCTCGGGACTAGCGGGACCGAGCAGTACTTC
CDR3aa: CASSLGTSGTEQYF
j_gene: TRBJ2-7
abundance: many
d_gene: TRBD2
v_gene: TRBV3-1

CDR3nt: TGTGCCAGCAGCTTATCGGGACTAGGAAACAATGAGCAGTTCTTC
CDR3aa: CASSLSGLGNNEQFF
j_gene: TRBJ2-1
abundance: many
d_gene: TRBD2
v_gene: TRBV7-8

CDR3nt: TGTGCCAGCAGTCCCCGGGGGACATGGGACTATGGCTACACCTTC
CDR3aa: CASSPRGTWDYGYTF
j_gene: TRBJ1-2
abundance: few
d_gene: NA
v_gene: TRBV12-3/TRBV12-4